Each of the 2 T cell receptor beta chains below was sequenced from the same sample in a study of T cell clonality in common variable immunodeficiency. Study-level points and caveats: Fewer deletions and N-nucleotide insertions were reportedly seen in common variable immunodeficiency TCR beta sequences.

No antigens are known for them. This table comes from immunoSEQ multiplex PCR, and its TCRdb copy is limited to in-frame clones, with some not included. The data show approximately 21,000 clones, with none appearing a single time. Sample: peripheral blood mononuclear cells. The receptors come from a human donor with common variable immunodeficiency.

This clone was counted between two and nine times. The CDR3 end lies 3 residues beyond the end of the read and is filled in from the germline J gene. The chain couples TRBV19 to TRBJ1-2, with D maybe TRBD1 (6 bases). The CDR3 spans 17 residues. V was cut by 6 bases and J by 6 bases, with 26 bases left in between. Germline V CDR1 and CDR2: LNHDA, SQIVND (reference sequence). This chain's CDR3 is CASSPAGGQDSLHGYTF. The sequenced CDR3 bases are TGTGCCAGTAGCCCCGCGGGGGGGCAGGACTCATTGCATGGC.

Concerning this clone: With the read ending 3 residues before the CDR3 end, the germline J gene is used to fill in that end. The J gene is TRBJ1-2, the V gene TRBV2, with 7 bases lining up with TRBD1. The CDR3 covers 15 residues. Germline loops: CDR1 SNHLY, CDR2 FYNNEI. The J segment lost 2 bases and the V segment lost 6 bases, leaving 9 bases of the junction unmatched. The CDR3: CASRKGTEANYGYTF. CDR3 bases read: TGTGCCAGCAGGAAAGGGACAGAAGCCAACTATGGC.